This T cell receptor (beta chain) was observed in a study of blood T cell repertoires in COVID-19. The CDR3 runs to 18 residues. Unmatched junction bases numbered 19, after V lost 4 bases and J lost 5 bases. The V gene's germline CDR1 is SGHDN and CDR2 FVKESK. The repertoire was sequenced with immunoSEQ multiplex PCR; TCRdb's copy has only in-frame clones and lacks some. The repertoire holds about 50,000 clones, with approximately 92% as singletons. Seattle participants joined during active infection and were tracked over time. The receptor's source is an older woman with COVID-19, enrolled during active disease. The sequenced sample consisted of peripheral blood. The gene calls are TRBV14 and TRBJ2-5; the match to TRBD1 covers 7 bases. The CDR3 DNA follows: TGTGCCAGCAGCCGCTATCTACTGCAGGGGGTCAGCGGCGAGACCCAGTACTTC. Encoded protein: CASSRYLLQGVSGETQYF.